This paragraph reports one TCR beta chain. The sample is drawn from a study of CD8+CD57+ T cells in acquired aplastic anemia. TCR beta VDJ and CDR3 were profiled, and genomic DNA was the template. TCRdb reanalysed the reads using MiXCR and keeps one entry per CDR3 protein. The sample has about 470,000 distinct CDR3 sequences, under 40% seen once. Individuals selected for sequencing had exhibited CD8+CD57+ cell expansion on flow cytometry. This CDR3 is built from 15 residues. Germline values: CDR1 SGHTA, CDR2 FQGTGA. The sample taken for sequencing was sorted CD4+, CD8+, or CD8+CD57+ T cells (not recorded which) from PBMCs. The source of this sequence is a human donor with aplastic anemia. This chain joins TRBV7-3 and TRBJ2-7, with D perhaps TRBD2 (5 bases). The end of the DNA aligns better with TRBJ2-1, so the J call may be wrong. DNA of the CDR3: TGTGCCAGCAGCCTTGGGCGGGCTGATTACAATGAGCAGTTCTTC. It codes for CASSLGRADYNEQFF.